The entry below describes one T cell receptor (beta chain). This table comes from immunoSEQ multiplex PCR, and its TCRdb copy is limited to in-frame clones, with some not included. The table includes around 94,000 clones, roughly 93% detected once. V shed 1 base and J shed 2 bases, with 7 bases lying between them. Germline CDR1 SGHRS, CDR2 YFSETQ. The CDR3 spans 13 residues. This specimen comes from a study of control samples from healthy donors and cancer patients. The material sequenced was blood. The chain couples TRBV5-1 to TRBJ2-7, with unresolved D. This clonotype was obtained from a woman younger than 45 in good health. This chain's CDR3 is CASSLSTAYEQYF. CDR3 nucleotides: TGCGCCAGCAGCTTGTCAACCGCCTACGAGCAGTACTTC.